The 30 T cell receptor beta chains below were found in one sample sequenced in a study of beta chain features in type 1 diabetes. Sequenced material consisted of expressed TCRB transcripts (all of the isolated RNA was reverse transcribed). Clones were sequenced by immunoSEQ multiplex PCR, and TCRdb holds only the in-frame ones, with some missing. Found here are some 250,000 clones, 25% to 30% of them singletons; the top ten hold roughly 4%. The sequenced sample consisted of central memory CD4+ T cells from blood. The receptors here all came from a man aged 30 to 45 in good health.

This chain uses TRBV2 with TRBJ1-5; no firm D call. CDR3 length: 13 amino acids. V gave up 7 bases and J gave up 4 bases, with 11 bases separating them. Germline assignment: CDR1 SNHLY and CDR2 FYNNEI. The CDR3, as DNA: TGTGCCAGCACAGGAAGCGAGAATCAGCCCCAGCATTTT. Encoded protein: CASTGSENQPQHF.

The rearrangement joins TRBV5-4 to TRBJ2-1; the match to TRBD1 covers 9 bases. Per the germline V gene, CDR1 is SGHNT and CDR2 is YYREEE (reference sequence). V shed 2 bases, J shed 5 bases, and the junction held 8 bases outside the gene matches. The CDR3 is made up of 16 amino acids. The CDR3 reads CASSFAGQGRNNEQFF. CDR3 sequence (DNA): TGTGCCAGCAGCTTCGCGGGACAGGGTCGGAACAATGAGCAGTTCTTC.

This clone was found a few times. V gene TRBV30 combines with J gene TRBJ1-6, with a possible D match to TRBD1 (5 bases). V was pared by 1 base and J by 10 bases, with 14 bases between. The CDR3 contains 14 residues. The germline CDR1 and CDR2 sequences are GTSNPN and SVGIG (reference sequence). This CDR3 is CAWSEGAVISPLHF. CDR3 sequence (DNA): TGTGCCTGGAGTGAAGGGGCGGTCATCTCACCCCTCCACTTT.

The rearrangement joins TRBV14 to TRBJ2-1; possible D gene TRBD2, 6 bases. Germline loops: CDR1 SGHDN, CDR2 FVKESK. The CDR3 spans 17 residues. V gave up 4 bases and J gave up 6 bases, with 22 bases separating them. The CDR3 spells CASSLGSREPLRNEQFF. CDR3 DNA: TGTGCCAGCAGCCTCGGCAGCCGGGAGCCCTTGCGCAATGAGCAGTTCTTC.

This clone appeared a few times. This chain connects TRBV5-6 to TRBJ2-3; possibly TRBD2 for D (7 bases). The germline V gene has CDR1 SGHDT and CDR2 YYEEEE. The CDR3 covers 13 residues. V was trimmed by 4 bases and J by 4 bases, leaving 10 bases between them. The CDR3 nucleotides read TGTGCCAGCAGCCAGGGGAGGGCAGATACGCAGTATTTT. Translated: CASSQGRADTQYF.

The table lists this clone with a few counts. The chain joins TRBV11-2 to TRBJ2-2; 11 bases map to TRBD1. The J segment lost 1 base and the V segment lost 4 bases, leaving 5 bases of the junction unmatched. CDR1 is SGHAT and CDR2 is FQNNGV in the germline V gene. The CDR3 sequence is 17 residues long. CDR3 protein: CASSSLDRGRNTGELFF. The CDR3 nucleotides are TGTGCCAGCAGCTCGCTGGACAGGGGGCGGAACACCGGGGAGCTGTTTTTT.

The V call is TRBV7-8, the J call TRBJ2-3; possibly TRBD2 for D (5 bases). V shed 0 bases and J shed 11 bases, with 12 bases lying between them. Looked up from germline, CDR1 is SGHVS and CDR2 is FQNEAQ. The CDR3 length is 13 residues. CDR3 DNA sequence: TGTGCCAGCAGCTTAGCGCAGGATCGGGGGCAGTATTTT. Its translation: CASSLAQDRGQYF.

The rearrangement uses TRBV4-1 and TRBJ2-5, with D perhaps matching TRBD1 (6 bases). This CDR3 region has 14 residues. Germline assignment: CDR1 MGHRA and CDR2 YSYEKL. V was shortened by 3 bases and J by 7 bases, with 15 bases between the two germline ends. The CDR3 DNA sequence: TGCGCCAGCAGCCAGGTCAGGGGTGTTGGGACCCAGTACTTC. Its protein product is CASSQVRGVGTQYF.

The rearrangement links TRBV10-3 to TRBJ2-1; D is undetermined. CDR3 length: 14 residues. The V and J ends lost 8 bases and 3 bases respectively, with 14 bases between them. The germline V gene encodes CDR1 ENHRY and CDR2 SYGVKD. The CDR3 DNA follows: TGTGCCATCGTAGTCGCGTCCGTCTACAATGAGCAGTTCTTC. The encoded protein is CAIVVASVYNEQFF.

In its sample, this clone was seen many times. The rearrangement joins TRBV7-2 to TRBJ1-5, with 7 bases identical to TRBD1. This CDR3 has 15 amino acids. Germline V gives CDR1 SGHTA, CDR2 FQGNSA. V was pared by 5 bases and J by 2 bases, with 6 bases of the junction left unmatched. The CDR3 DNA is TGTGCCAGCAGCGACAGGGACCCGGGCAATCAGCCCCAGCATTTT. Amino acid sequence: CASSDRDPGNQPQHF.

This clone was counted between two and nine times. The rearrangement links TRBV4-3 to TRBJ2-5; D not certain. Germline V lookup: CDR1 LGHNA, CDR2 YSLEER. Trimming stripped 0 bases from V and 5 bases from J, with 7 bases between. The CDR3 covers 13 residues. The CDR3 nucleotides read TGCGCCAGCAGCCAAGATCCCGGGGAGACCCAGTACTTC. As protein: CASSQDPGETQYF.

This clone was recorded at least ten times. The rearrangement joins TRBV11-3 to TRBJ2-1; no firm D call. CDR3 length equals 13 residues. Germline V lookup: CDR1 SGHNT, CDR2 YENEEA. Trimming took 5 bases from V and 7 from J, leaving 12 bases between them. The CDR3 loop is CASSLILDNEQFF. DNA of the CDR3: TGTGCCAGCAGCCTCATACTCGATAATGAGCAGTTCTTC.

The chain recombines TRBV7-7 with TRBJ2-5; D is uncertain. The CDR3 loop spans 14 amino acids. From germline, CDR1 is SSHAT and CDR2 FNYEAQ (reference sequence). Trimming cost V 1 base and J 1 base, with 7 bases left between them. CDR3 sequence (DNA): TGTGCCAGCAGCTTAGGGGCAGCCCAAGAGACCCAGTACTTC. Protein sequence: CASSLGAAQETQYF.

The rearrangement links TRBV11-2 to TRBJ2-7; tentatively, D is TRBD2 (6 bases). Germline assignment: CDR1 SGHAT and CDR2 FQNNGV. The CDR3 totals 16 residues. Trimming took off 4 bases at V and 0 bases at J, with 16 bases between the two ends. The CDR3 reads CASSSKRGSGSYEQYF. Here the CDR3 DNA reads TGTGCCAGCAGCTCCAAACGGGGTAGCGGCTCCTACGAGCAGTACTTC. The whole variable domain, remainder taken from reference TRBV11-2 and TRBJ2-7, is EAGVAQSPRYKIIEKRQSVAFWCNPISGHATLYWYQQILGQGPKLLIQFQNNGVVDDSQLPKDRFSAERLKGVDSTLKIQPAKLEDSAVYLCASSSKRGSGSYEQYFGPGTRLTVT.

DNA of the CDR3: TGTGCTAGTGGGAACCAGGGGAACACTGAAGCTTTCTTT. It translates to CASGNQGNTEAFF. The rearrangement links TRBV12-5 to TRBJ1-1; TRBD1 might be the D (5 bases). The germline CDR1 and CDR2 sequences are LGHNT and FRNRAP. The CDR3 runs to 13 residues. Deletions cut 6 bases from V and 1 base from J, with 9 bases between. The entire variable domain, with the rest obtained from reference TRBV12-5 and TRBJ1-1, is as follows: DARVTQTPRHKVTEMGQEVTMRCQPILGHNTVFWYRQTMMQGLELLAYFRNRAPLDDSGMPKDRFSAEMPDATLATLKIQPSEPRDSAVYFCASGNQGNTEAFFGQGTRLTVV.

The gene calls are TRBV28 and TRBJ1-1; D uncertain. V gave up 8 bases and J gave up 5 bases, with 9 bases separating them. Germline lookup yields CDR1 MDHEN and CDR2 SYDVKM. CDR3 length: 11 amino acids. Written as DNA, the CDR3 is TGTGCCAGCGGAAGGAGGACTGAAGCTTTCTTT. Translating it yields CASGRRTEAFF.

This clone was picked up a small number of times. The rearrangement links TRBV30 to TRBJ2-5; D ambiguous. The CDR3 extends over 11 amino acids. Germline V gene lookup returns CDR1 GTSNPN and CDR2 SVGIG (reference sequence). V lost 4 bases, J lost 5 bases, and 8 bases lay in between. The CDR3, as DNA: TGTGCCTGGAAATTTCGGGAGACCCAGTACTTC. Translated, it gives CAWKFRETQYF.

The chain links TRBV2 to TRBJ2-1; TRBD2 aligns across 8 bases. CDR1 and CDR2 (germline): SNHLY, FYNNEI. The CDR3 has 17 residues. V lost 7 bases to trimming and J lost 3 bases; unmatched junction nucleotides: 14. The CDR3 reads CASKPTSGQNVYNEQFF. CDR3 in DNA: TGTGCCAGCAAGCCAACTAGCGGACAAAACGTCTACAATGAGCAGTTCTTC.

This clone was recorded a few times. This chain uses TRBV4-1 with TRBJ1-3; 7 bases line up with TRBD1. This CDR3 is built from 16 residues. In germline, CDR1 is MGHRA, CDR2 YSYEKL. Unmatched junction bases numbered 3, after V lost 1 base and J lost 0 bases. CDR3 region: CASSQVGTVSGNTIYF. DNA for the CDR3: TGCGCCAGCAGCCAAGTAGGGACAGTCTCTGGAAACACCATATATTTT.

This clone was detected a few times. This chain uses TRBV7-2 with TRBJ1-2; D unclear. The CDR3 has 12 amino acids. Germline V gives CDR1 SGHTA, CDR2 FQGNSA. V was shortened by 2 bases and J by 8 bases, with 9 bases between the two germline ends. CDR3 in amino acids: CASSLSRRGYTF. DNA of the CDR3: TGTGCCAGCAGCTTAAGCCGGCGGGGCTACACCTTC.

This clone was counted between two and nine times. CDR3 DNA: TGTGCCAGCAGCAAAGGGGGCGGTGGGTCCTACAATGAGCAGTTCTTC. Encoded protein: CASSKGGGGSYNEQFF. V usage is TRBV2 and J usage is TRBJ2-1; 7 bases map to TRBD1. From germline, CDR1 is SNHLY and CDR2 FYNNEI. V gave up 6 bases and J gave up 1 base; unmatched junction bases: 9. The CDR3 is 16 amino acids.

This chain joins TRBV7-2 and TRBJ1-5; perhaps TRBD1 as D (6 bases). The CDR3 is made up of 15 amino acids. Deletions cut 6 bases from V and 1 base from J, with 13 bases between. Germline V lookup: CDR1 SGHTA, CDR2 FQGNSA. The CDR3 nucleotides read TGTGCCAGCAGTCCGTCAGGACAGAGCAATCAGCCCCAGCATTTT. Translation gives CASSPSGQSNQPQHF.

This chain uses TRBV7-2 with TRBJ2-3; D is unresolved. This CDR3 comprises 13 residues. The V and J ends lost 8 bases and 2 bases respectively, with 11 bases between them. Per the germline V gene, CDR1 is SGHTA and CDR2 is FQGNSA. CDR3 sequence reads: CASALYPTDTQYF. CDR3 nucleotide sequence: TGTGCCAGCGCCCTTTACCCCACAGATACGCAGTATTTT.

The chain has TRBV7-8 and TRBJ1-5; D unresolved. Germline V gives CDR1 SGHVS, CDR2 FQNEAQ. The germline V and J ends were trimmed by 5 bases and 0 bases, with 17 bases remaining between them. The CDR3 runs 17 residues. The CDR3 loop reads CASSLMNGMISNQPQHF. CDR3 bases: TGTGCCAGCAGCCTCATGAACGGGATGATTAGCAATCAGCCCCAGCATTTT.

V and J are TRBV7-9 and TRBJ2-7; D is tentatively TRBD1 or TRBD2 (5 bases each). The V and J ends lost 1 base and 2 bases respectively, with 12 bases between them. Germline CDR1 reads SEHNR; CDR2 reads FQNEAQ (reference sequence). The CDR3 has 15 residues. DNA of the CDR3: TGTGCCAGCAGCTTAGGCACGGGGCTGACCTACGAGCAGTACTTC. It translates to CASSLGTGLTYEQYF.

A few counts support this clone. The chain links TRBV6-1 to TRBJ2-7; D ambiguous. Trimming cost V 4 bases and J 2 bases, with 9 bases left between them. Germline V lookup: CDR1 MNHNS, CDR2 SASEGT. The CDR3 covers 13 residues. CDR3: CASSGLLPYEQYF. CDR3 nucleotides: TGTGCCAGCAGTGGACTCTTGCCCTACGAGCAGTACTTC.

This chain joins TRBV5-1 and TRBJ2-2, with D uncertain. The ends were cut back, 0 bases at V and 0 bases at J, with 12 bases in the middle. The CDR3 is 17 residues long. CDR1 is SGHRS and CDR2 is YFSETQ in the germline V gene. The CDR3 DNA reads TGCGCCAGCAGCTTGGGTGCGGCGAGCGCGAACACCGGGGAGCTGTTTTTT. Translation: CASSLGAASANTGELFF.

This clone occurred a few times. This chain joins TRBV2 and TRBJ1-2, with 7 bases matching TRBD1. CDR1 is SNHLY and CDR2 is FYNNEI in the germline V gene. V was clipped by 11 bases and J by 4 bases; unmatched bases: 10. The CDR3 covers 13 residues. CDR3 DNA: TGTGCCGCGGCCCAGGGGGGTGGCTATGGCTACACCTTC. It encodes CAAAQGGGYGYTF.

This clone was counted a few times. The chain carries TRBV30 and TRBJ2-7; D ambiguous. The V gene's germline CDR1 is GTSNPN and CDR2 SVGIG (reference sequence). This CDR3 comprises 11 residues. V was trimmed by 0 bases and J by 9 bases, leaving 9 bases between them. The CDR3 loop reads CAWSVKALQYF. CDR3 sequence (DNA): TGTGCCTGGAGTGTAAAGGCACTGCAGTACTTC.

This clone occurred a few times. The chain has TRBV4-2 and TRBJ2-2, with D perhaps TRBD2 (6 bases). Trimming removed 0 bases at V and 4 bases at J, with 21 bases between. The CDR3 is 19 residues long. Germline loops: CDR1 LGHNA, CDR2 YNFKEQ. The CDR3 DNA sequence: TGTGCCAGCAGCCAAGAGGGAGACTTCACTAGCCGGGCCACCGGGGAGCTGTTTTTT. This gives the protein CASSQEGDFTSRATGELFF.